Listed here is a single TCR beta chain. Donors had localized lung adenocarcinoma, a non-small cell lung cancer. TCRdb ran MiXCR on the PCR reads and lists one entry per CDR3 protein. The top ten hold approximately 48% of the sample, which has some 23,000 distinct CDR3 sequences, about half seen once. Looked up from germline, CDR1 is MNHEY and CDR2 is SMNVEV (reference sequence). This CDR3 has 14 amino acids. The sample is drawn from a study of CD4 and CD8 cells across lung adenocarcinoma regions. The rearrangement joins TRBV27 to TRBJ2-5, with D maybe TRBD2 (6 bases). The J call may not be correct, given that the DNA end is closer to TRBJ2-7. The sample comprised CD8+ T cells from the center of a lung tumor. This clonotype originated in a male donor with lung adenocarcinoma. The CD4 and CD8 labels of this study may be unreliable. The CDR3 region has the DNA TGTGCCAGCAGTGTACGGGAGAAGGAGTACGAGCAGTACTTC. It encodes CASSVREKEYEQYF.